These 27 T cell receptor beta chains were sequenced from one sample in a study of blood T cell repertoires in COVID-19. The method was immunoSEQ multiplex PCR; TCRdb's version includes in-frame clones alone and lacks a portion of them. The profile shows around 89,000 clones, about 91% of them singletons. The specimen was peripheral blood. Source of these receptors: a man aged 55-75 years with acute or convalescent COVID-19.

The chain has TRBV6-5 and TRBJ2-1; a weak D match, TRBD1 (5 bases). This CDR3 is built from 13 residues. V lost 2 bases, J lost 6 bases, and 8 bases lay in between. CDR1 is MNHEY and CDR2 is SVGAGI in the germline V gene. The CDR3 DNA sequence: TGTGCCAGCAGTTACAATAGGGGCAATGAGCAGTTCTTC. The encoded protein is CASSYNRGNEQFF.

The chain combines TRBV18 with TRBJ1-1; 7 bases match TRBD1. After removal of 6 bases from V and 4 bases from J, the junction contained 14 bases not matched to a gene. CDR3 length: 16 residues. CDR1 and CDR2 (germline): KGHSH, LQKENI. The CDR3: CASSPRTGRVSTEAFF. The CDR3, as DNA: TGTGCCAGCTCTCCTAGGACAGGAAGGGTTAGCACTGAAGCTTTCTTT. The full variable domain, with the rest looked up from reference TRBV18 and TRBJ1-1, is NAGVMQNPRHLVRRRGQEARLRCSPMKGHSHVYWYRQLPEEGLKFMVYLQKENIIDESGMPKERFSAEFPKEGPSILRIQQVVRGDSAAYFCASSPRTGRVSTEAFFGQGTRLTVV.

The chain employs TRBV10-3 and TRBJ1-1; D not resolved. The CDR3 extends over 13 amino acids. V was clipped by 1 base and J by 6 bases, with 9 bases between them. Per germline, CDR1 ENHRY and CDR2 SYGVKD. CDR3 sequence: CAISEFVRAEAFF. The CDR3 nucleotides are TGTGCCATCAGTGAGTTTGTACGAGCTGAAGCTTTCTTT.

This clone came up a few times. V is TRBV7-8 and J is TRBJ2-7; the match to TRBD1 covers 8 bases. Per germline, CDR1 SGHVS and CDR2 FQNEAQ. V dropped 5 bases and J dropped 5; count of bases not matched to a gene: 2. CDR3 length: 12 residues. The CDR3, as DNA: TGTGCCAGCAGCCAACAGGGGGACGAGCAGTACTTC. Amino acids: CASSQQGDEQYF.

The V and J genes are TRBV29-1 and TRBJ1-2; D is unresolved. CDR1 and CDR2 from the germline V gene are SQVTM and ANQGSEA. V dropped 1 base and J dropped 2 bases, with 14 bases sitting between them. The CDR3 loop spans 15 amino acids. CDR3 residues: CSVEGLSQSNYGYTF. In DNA, the CDR3 is TGCAGCGTTGAAGGTCTCTCACAGTCGAACTATGGCTACACCTTC.

J is TRBJ2-1 and V is TRBV28; 7 nucleotides agree with TRBD2. Trimming removed 8 bases from V and 6 bases from J; junction bases left unmatched: 4. This CDR3 comprises 12 residues. From germline, CDR1 is MDHEN and CDR2 SYDVKM. DNA for the CDR3: TGTGCCAGCCACACGGGAGGCAATGAGCAGTTCTTC. The encoded protein is CASHTGGNEQFF.

The chain uses TRBV29-1 and TRBJ2-1; TRBD2 matches 7 bases. CDR3 length: 13 residues. The ends lost 6 bases at V and 6 bases at J; junction bases unmatched: 8. Germline V gives CDR1 SQVTM, CDR2 ANQGSEA. The CDR3 DNA follows: TGCAGCGTCGAAACTAGCGCGGGCAATGAGCAGTTCTTC. Protein product: CSVETSAGNEQFF.

This clone was seen only once. This sequence joins TRBV9 and TRBJ1-6; TRBD1 matches at 7 bases. Germline lookup yields CDR1 SGDLS and CDR2 YYNGEE. The ends lost 1 base at V and 9 bases at J; junction bases unmatched: 7. This CDR3 has 15 residues. Written as DNA, the CDR3 is TGTGCCAGCAGCGTAAGGACAGGTCTCCCTTCACCCCTCCACTTT. Its protein product is CASSVRTGLPSPLHF.

The genes are TRBV5-1 and TRBJ2-2; D is uncertain. The CDR3 runs 14 residues. The V end was cut by 6 bases, the J end by 3 bases, with 12 bases between. CDR1 and CDR2 (germline): SGHRS, YFSETQ. The chain's CDR3 is CASNNEHYTGELFF. CDR3 DNA: TGCGCCAGCAATAACGAGCATTACACCGGGGAGCTGTTTTTT.

In nucleotides, the CDR3 is TGCAGCGTTGTTTCCCCGACAGGGGCCTACAATGAGCAGTTCTTC. Protein sequence: CSVVSPTGAYNEQFF. The gene calls are TRBV29-1 and TRBJ2-1, with 8 bases fitting TRBD1. Germline V gene lookup returns CDR1 SQVTM and CDR2 ANQGSEA. Unmatched junction bases numbered 7, after V lost 4 bases and J lost 2 bases. The CDR3 runs to 15 residues.

This chain uses TRBV19 with TRBJ1-4, with 7 bases aligning to TRBD1. Unmatched junction bases numbered 7, after V lost 7 bases and J lost 8 bases. Germline CDR1 LNHDA, CDR2 SQIVND (reference sequence). This CDR3 spans 13 amino acids. This CDR3 reads CASNEGAREKLFF. DNA for the CDR3: TGTGCCAGTAACGAGGGGGCAAGGGAAAAACTGTTTTTT.

V usage is TRBV5-6 and J usage is TRBJ2-3, with 11 bases matching TRBD2. The CDR3 is made up of 13 amino acids. CDR1 and CDR2 (germline): SGHDT, YYEEEE. V lost 7 bases to trimming and J lost 6 bases; unmatched junction nucleotides: 4. CDR3 in DNA: TGTGCCAGCGTTCTAGCGGGAGGTGATACGCAGTATTTT. This gives the protein CASVLAGGDTQYF.

The chain recombines TRBV15 with TRBJ2-2, with D unresolved. Trimming pared 1 base from V and 4 bases from J, leaving 4 bases between. CDR3 length: 13 residues. CDR1 is LNHNV, CDR2 YYDKDF, per germline (reference sequence). For the CDR3, the DNA is TGTGCCACCAGCAGAGCGGGCACCGGGGAGCTGTTTTTT. The encoded protein is CATSRAGTGELFF.

This sequence joins TRBV5-1 and TRBJ2-7; 7 bases are a match to TRBD2. Trimming removed 3 bases from V and 4 bases from J; junction bases left unmatched: 10. CDR1 and CDR2 (germline): SGHRS, YFSETQ. This CDR3 contains 15 residues. The CDR3 reads CASSSQRGGDYEQYF. CDR3 nucleotides: TGCGCCAGCAGCTCCCAGCGGGGAGGAGATTACGAGCAGTACTTC.

This chain uses TRBV5-6 with TRBJ2-2; TRBD1 is a possible D gene (6 bases). Trimming removed 3 bases at V and 5 bases at J, with 14 bases between. The CDR3 loop spans 15 amino acids. Looked up from germline, CDR1 is SGHDT and CDR2 is YYEEEE. CDR3 nucleotide sequence: TGTGCCAGCAGCTCCTGGGGGCTTCGTACCGGGGAGCTGTTTTTT. This sequence encodes CASSSWGLRTGELFF.

This chain uses TRBV5-1 with TRBJ2-7; 9 bases match TRBD1. CDR1 and CDR2 from the germline V gene are SGHRS and YFSETQ. V gave up 2 bases and J gave up 4 bases; unmatched junction bases: 7. The CDR3 sequence is 15 residues long. This chain's CDR3 is CASSFEPGQGYEQYF. CDR3 coding DNA: TGCGCCAGCAGCTTTGAACCGGGACAGGGTTACGAGCAGTACTTC.

This clone was seen once. V usage is TRBV14 and J usage is TRBJ2-2; tentatively, D is TRBD1 (7 bases). The CDR3 is made up of 15 amino acids. The V end lost 4 bases, the J end lost 0 bases, and 9 bases lay between the germline ends. Germline CDR1 is SGHDN and CDR2 is FVKESK. The CDR3 bases are TGTGCCAGCAGCCGCGGGACAGCGAACACCGGGGAGCTGTTTTTT. This translates into CASSRGTANTGELFF.

This clone was observed a few times. In nucleotides, the CDR3 is TGTGCCAGCCCTGGACAGGGTAGTACCGGGGAGCTGTTTTTT. This gives the protein CASPGQGSTGELFF. The chain is built from TRBV27 and TRBJ2-2; TRBD1 matches 8 bases. J was trimmed by 5 bases and V by 8 bases; bases with no gene match: 7. The germline V gene encodes CDR1 MNHEY and CDR2 SMNVEV (reference sequence). This CDR3 is 14 amino acids long.

The rearrangement uses TRBV29-1 and TRBJ2-2; 12 nucleotides line up with TRBD1. Germline values: CDR1 SQVTM, CDR2 ANQGSEA. Losses at the gene ends were 6 bases for V and 4 bases for J; bases not matched to a gene: 3. The CDR3 contains 14 residues. This chain's CDR3 is CSVGQGASTGELFF. The CDR3 DNA is TGCAGCGTGGGACAGGGGGCGTCCACCGGGGAGCTGTTTTTT.

The chain links TRBV10-3 to TRBJ2-5, with 9 bases lining up with TRBD2. The CDR3 runs 14 residues. From germline, CDR1 is ENHRY and CDR2 SYGVKD. V shed 5 bases and J 2 bases; nucleotides not matched to a gene: 3. CDR3 in amino acids: CAISNSGGQETQYF. The CDR3 DNA is TGTGCCATCAGTAATAGCGGGGGACAAGAGACCCAGTACTTC.

The chain links TRBV7-9 to TRBJ2-5; TRBD2 matches 9 bases. Trimming removed 3 bases from V and 5 bases from J; junction bases left unmatched: 4. CDR1 and CDR2 from the germline V gene are SEHNR and FQNEAQ (reference sequence). The CDR3 runs 14 residues. CDR3 amino acids: CASSFAGGPETQYF. Here the CDR3 DNA reads TGTGCCAGCAGCTTTGCGGGAGGGCCTGAGACCCAGTACTTC.

The chain links TRBV24-1 to TRBJ2-7, with D unclear. Germline CDR1 reads KGHDR; CDR2 reads SFDVKD. Deletions cut 7 bases from V and 7 bases from J, with 22 bases between. The CDR3 runs to 15 residues. CDR3 in amino acids: CATSPWVDAKEEQYF. The CDR3 DNA is TGTGCCACCAGCCCATGGGTTGATGCTAAGGAGGAGCAGTACTTC.

The count of this clone is one. The chain recombines TRBV7-2 with TRBJ1-1; 10 bases match TRBD1. V dropped 2 bases and J dropped 5; count of bases not matched to a gene: 8. The CDR3 extends over 16 amino acids. The germline CDR1 and CDR2 sequences are SGHTA and FQGNSA. In DNA, the CDR3 is TGTGCCAGCAGCTTATGGACAGGGGGTAGAGGTACTGAAGCTTTCTTT. Its translation: CASSLWTGGRGTEAFF.

The V call is TRBV9, the J call TRBJ1-3, with TRBD1 matching 10 bases. This CDR3 has 15 amino acids. CDR1 is SGDLS, CDR2 YYNGEE, per germline. J was trimmed by 3 bases and V by 3 bases; bases with no gene match: 3. The CDR3 loop is CASSGDRGDGNTIYF. The CDR3 nucleotides are TGTGCCAGCAGCGGGGACAGGGGAGATGGAAACACCATATATTTT.

The V gene is TRBV7-3, the J gene TRBJ1-5, with TRBD1 matching 7 bases. The CDR3 extends over 18 amino acids. Germline V gives CDR1 SGHTA, CDR2 FQGTGA. Trimming cost V 3 bases and J 6 bases; bases outside gene matches: 17. CDR3 protein: CASSFPRLYRGQVQPQHF. The CDR3 DNA reads as TGTGCCAGCAGCTTCCCCCGGTTGTATAGGGGGCAGGTTCAGCCCCAGCATTTT.

The chain links TRBV7-9 to TRBJ2-7; TRBD2 aligns across 11 bases. The length of the CDR3 is 17 residues. The V segment lost 4 bases and the J segment 0 bases; nucleotides outside the gene matches: 8. Looked up from germline, CDR1 is SEHNR and CDR2 is FQNEAQ (reference sequence). The CDR3 nucleotides read TGTGCCAGCAGCTCAATCGGGACTAGCGGCGCCTCCTACGAGCAGTACTTC. Its translation: CASSSIGTSGASYEQYF.

This chain uses TRBV5-4 with TRBJ1-1; D call uncertain. Trimming left V 4 bases short and J 5 bases short, with 9 bases between. The CDR3 has 12 residues. Germline CDR1 and CDR2: SGHNT and YYREEE (reference sequence). CDR3 in amino acids: CASSEGRTEAFF. The CDR3 DNA follows: TGTGCCAGCAGCGAGGGTCGAACTGAAGCTTTCTTT.